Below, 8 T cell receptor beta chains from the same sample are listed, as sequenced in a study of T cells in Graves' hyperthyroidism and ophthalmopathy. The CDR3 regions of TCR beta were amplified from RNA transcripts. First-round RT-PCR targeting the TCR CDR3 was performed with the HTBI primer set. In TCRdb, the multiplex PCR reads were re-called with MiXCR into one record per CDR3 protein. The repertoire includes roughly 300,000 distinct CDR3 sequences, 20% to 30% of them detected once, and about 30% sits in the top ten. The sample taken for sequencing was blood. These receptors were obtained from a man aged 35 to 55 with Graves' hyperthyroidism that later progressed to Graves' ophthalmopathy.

The CDR3 DNA follows: TGTGCCAGCAGTTTGGCGTGGGGGGAACCCTACGAGCAGTACTTC. Protein product: CASSLAWGEPYEQYF. The chain links TRBV27 to TRBJ2-7; D might be TRBD2 (6 bases). Germline V gene sequence: CDR1 MNHEY, CDR2 SMNVEV (reference sequence). V lost 3 bases and J lost 2, with 14 bases in between. The CDR3 is 15 amino acids.

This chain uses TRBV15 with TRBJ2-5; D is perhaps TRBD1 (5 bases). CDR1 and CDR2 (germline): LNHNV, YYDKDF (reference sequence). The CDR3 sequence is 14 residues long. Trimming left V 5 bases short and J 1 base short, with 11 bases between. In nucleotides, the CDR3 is TGTGCCACCAGCCGACAGAGAGCCCAAGAGACCCAGTACTTC. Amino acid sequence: CATSRQRAQETQYF.

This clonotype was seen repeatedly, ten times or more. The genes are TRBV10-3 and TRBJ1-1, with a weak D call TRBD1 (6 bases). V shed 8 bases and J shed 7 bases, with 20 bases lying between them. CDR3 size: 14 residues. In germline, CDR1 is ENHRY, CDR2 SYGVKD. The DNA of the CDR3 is TGTGCCATCGGCCCACAGGGTGGGGATGGTGAAGCTTTCTTT. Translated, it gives CAIGPQGGDGEAFF.

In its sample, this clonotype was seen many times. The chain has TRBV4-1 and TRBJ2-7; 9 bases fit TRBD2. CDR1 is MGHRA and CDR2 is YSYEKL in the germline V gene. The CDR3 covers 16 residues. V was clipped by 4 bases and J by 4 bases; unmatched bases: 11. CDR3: CASSRRPGLADYEQYF. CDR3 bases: TGCGCCAGCAGCCGCCGACCGGGACTAGCCGATTACGAGCAGTACTTC.

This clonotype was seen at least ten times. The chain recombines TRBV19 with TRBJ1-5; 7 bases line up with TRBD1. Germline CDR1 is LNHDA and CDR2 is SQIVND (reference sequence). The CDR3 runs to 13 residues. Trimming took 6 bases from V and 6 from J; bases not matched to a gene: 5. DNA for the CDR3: TGTGCCAGTAGCGACAGGGTTAGTCAGCCCCAGCATTTT. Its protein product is CASSDRVSQPQHF.

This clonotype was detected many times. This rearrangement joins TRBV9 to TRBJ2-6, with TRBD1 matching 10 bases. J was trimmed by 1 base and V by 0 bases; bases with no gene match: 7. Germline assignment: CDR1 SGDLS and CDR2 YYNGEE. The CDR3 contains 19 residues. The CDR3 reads CASSVATTGGLSGANVLTF. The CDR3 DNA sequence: TGTGCCAGCAGCGTAGCTACGACAGGGGGCCTATCTGGGGCCAACGTCCTGACTTTC.

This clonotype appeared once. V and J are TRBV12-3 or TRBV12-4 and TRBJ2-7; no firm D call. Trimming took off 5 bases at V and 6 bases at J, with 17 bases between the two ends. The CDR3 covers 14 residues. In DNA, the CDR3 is TGTGCCAGCAGTCCACGGGTCAGCGTGGGCGAGCAGTACTTC. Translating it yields CASSPRVSVGEQYF.

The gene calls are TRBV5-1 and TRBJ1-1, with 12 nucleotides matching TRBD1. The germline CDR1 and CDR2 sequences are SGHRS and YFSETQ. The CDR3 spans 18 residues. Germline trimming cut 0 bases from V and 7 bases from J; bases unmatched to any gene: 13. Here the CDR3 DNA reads TGCGCCAGCAGCTTGGGGGACAGGGGGCCCCACGTGCAGAGTGAAGCTTTCTTT. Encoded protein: CASSLGDRGPHVQSEAFF.